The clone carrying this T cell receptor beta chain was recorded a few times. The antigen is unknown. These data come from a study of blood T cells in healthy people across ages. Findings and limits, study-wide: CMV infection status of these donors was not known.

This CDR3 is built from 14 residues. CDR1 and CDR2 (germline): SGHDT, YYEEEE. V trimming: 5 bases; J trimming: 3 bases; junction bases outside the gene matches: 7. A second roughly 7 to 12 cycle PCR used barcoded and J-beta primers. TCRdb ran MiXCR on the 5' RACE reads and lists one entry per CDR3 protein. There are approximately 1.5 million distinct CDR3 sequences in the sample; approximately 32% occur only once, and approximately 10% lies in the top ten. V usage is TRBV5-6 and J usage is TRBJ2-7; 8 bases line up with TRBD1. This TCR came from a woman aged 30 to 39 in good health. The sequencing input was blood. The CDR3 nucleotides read TGTGCCAGCAGTCCTACCGACAGGGGCTACGAGCAGTACTTC. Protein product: CASSPTDRGYEQYF. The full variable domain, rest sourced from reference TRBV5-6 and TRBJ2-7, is DAGVTQSPTHLIKTRGQQVTLRCSPKSGHDTVSWYQQALGQGPQFIFQYYEEEERQRGNFPDRFSGHQFPNYSSELNVNALLLGDSALYLCASSPTDRGYEQYFGPGTRLTVT.